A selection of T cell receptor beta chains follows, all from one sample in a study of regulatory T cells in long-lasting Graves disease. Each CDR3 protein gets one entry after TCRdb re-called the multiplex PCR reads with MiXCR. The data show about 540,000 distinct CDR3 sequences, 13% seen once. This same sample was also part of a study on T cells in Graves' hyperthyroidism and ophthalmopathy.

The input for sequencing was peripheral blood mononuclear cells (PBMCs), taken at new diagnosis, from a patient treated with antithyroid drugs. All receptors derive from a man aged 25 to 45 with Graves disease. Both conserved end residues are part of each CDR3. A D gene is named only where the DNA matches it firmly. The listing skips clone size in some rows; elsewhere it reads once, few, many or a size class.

CSALRETQYF TGCAGTGCCCTCAGGGAGACCCAGTACTTC - many TRBJ2-5 TRBV20-1
CSASGVWETQYF TGCAGTGCTAGCGGAGTCTGGGAGACCCAGTACTTC - many TRBJ2-5 TRBV20-1
CASSPPTSGSGEQYF TGTGCCAGCAGCCCACCGACTAGCGGGAGTGGCGAGCAATACTTC TRBD2 many TRBJ2-7 TRBV11-2
CASSARWPGTAGYEQYF TGTGCCAGCAGCGCGAGATGGCCGGGGACAGCGGGCTACGAGCAGTACTTC - few TRBJ2-7 TRBV9
CASSLGVGRFF TGCGCCAGCAGCTTGGGGGTAGGTCGGTTCTTC - many TRBJ2-1 TRBV5-1
CASSQFPTGTQPQHF TGCGCCAGCAGCCAATTTCCGACAGGAACTCAGCCCCAGCATTTT - few TRBJ1-5 TRBV4-1
CASSQGDSGAYDEQFF TGTGCCAGCAGCCAAGGAGACAGCGGAGCCTACGATGAGCAGTTCTTC - - TRBJ2-1 TRBV3-1
CASSWDGQGEGETQYF TGTGCCAGCAGCTGGGATGGACAGGGGGAGGGAGAGACCCAGTACTTC TRBD1 few TRBJ2-5 TRBV7-9
CASREEAPFF TGTGCCAGCAGGGAGGAGGCCCCGTTCTTC - few TRBJ2-1 TRBV6-2/TRBV6-3
CASSDPGRETQYF TGCGCCAGCAGTGACCCGGGGAGGGAGACCCAGTACTTC - many TRBJ2-5 TRBV10-2
CSARDWASSGNTIYF TGCAGTGCTAGAGATTGGGCTAGCTCTGGAAACACCATATATTTT - - TRBJ1-3 TRBV20-1
CASSSQGQGPYEQYF TGTGCCAGCAGCAGCCAAGGACAGGGCCCCTACGAGCAGTACTTC TRBD1 few TRBJ2-7 TRBV7-3
CSASSTGKETQYF TGCAGTGCCTCTTCGACAGGGAAAGAGACCCAGTACTTC TRBD1 - TRBJ2-5 TRBV20-1
CASSVGLGQGYNEQFF TGTGCCAGCAGCGTAGGTTTGGGGCAGGGTTACAATGAGCAGTTCTTC - - TRBJ2-1 TRBV9
CASKHGQRQETQYF TGTGCCAGCAAACATGGACAGCGCCAAGAGACCCAGTACTTC - - TRBJ2-5 TRBV27
CASSEGTGSYNSPLHF TGTGCCAGCAGTGAAGGGACAGGCTCCTATAATTCACCCCTCCACTTT TRBD1 few TRBJ1-6 TRBV2
CASRMRTDNEQFF TGTGCCAGCAGGATGAGGACAGACAATGAGCAGTTCTTC - - TRBJ2-1 TRBV12-3/TRBV12-4
CASSPQGGTGEQYF TGTGCCAGCAGTCCGCAGGGCGGGACGGGCGAGCAGTACTTC - - TRBJ2-7 TRBV28